The 25 T cell receptor beta chains listed next were all sequenced from one sample in a study of shared clonotypes between healthy human individuals. This table comes from immunoSEQ multiplex PCR, and its TCRdb copy is limited to in-frame clones, with some not included. This table has about 2.3 million clones, around 93% appearing once. Material for sequencing was naive CD4+ T cells from PBMCs. Subset specified: CD45RA+ positively selected. These receptors all stem from a man aged 18 to 29 in good health. Some clones in this sample may be carry-over from other donors' samples.

The rearrangement links TRBV27 to TRBJ1-5; weak D call: TRBD1 (6 bases). V lost 6 bases, J lost 3 bases, and 15 bases lay in between. The CDR3 has 15 residues. Germline V gene lookup returns CDR1 MNHEY and CDR2 SMNVEV (reference sequence). The CDR3 reads CASSRTDPNNQPQHF. The CDR3 coding sequence is TGTGCCAGCAGCAGGACAGACCCTAACAATCAGCCCCAGCATTTT.

The rearrangement links TRBV19 to TRBJ1-2, with D unclear. This CDR3 is built from 15 residues. V lost 1 base to trimming and J lost 4 bases, with 13 bases between them. The germline CDR1 and CDR2 sequences are LNHDA and SQIVND (reference sequence). The CDR3 loop is CASSIAASSPYGYTF. The CDR3 DNA follows: TGTGCCAGTAGTATAGCCGCGTCTTCGCCCTATGGCTACACCTTC. The full variable domain, its missing parts supplied by reference TRBV19 and TRBJ1-2, is DGGITQSPKYLFRKEGQNVTLSCEQNLNHDAMYWYRQDPGQGLRLIYYSQIVNDFQKGDIAEGYSVSREKKESFPLTVTSAQKNPTAFYLCASSIAASSPYGYTFGSGTRLTVV.

The chain couples TRBV25-1 to TRBJ2-1; 7 bases are shared with TRBD1. Per germline, CDR1 MGHDK and CDR2 SYGVNS. This CDR3 is 18 amino acids long. The ends lost 2 bases at V and 0 bases at J; junction bases unmatched: 10. CDR3 sequence reads: CASSENRGWESSYNEQFF. As DNA, the CDR3 is TGTGCCAGCAGTGAAAACAGGGGTTGGGAAAGCTCCTACAATGAGCAGTTCTTC.

The CDR3 loop reads CASSSWTSGSSYNEQFF. Written as DNA, the CDR3 is TGTGCCAGCAGCTCTTGGACTAGCGGGTCCTCCTACAATGAGCAGTTCTTC. V gene TRBV5-4 combines with J gene TRBJ2-1; 11 bases match TRBD2. The CDR3 is 17 amino acids. J was trimmed by 0 bases and V by 3 bases; bases with no gene match: 5. The V gene's germline CDR1 is SGHNT and CDR2 YYREEE (reference sequence).

This clone was detected only a few times. The chain combines TRBV2 with TRBJ1-4; D call uncertain. Per germline, CDR1 SNHLY and CDR2 FYNNEI. V lost 4 bases to trimming and J lost 7 bases, with 10 bases between them. This CDR3 contains 13 residues. The CDR3 loop is CASSVTGPEKLFF. The CDR3 nucleotides are TGTGCCAGCAGTGTCACCGGGCCTGAAAAACTGTTTTTT.

A few counts support this clone. Other DNA variants within this sample encode the same CDR3. The J gene is TRBJ1-1, the V gene TRBV28; no definite D call. The CDR3 is made up of 13 amino acids. The V end was cut by 2 bases, the J end by 1 base, with 5 bases between. The germline gives CDR1 MDHEN, CDR2 SYDVKM. The CDR3 nucleotides read TGTGCCAGCAGTTTAGTACAGAACACTGAAGCTTTCTTT. Encoded protein: CASSLVQNTEAFF.

The J gene is TRBJ2-7, the V gene TRBV10-1; the D gene is possibly TRBD2 (5 bases). Between the trimmed V and J ends, which lost 6 bases and 2 bases, there was a span of 14 bases. The V gene's germline CDR1 is WNHNN and CDR2 SYGVQD (reference sequence). The CDR3 runs 14 residues. In DNA, the CDR3 is TGCGCCAGCAGCCTGAGGGTGGGTCCCTACGAGCAGTACTTC. This translates into CASSLRVGPYEQYF.

V gene TRBV6-1 combines with J gene TRBJ1-1; D perhaps matches TRBD1 (6 bases). V lost 5 bases and J lost 4, with 14 bases in between. This CDR3 spans 14 amino acids. Germline loops: CDR1 MNHNS, CDR2 SASEGT. The CDR3 region has the DNA TGTGCCAGCAGTCCTGGGGGGCGCGGCACTGAAGCTTTCTTT. It specifies CASSPGGRGTEAFF.

The CDR3 DNA sequence: TGCGCCAGCAGCCAAGAATTCAACTACGAGCAGTACTTC. This translates into CASSQEFNYEQYF. V and J are TRBV4-1 and TRBJ2-7; D gene ambiguous. Germline CDR1 is MGHRA and CDR2 is YSYEKL. The germline V and J ends were trimmed by 0 bases and 3 bases, with 6 bases remaining between them. The CDR3 extends over 13 amino acids.

This clone appeared a few times. Distinct nucleotide sequences in the sample also encode this CDR3. The chain combines TRBV7-2 with TRBJ2-1; 11 bases agree with TRBD2. Germline trimming cut 0 bases from V and 6 bases from J; bases unmatched to any gene: 1. Germline CDR1 is SGHTA and CDR2 is FQGNSA. The CDR3 totals 15 residues. CDR3 amino acids: CASSLALAGGNEQFF. CDR3 bases: TGTGCCAGCAGCTTAGCGCTAGCGGGAGGCAATGAGCAGTTCTTC.

This clone was detected a few times. This chain links TRBV19 with TRBJ1-2, with D tentatively TRBD1 (6 bases). From germline, CDR1 is LNHDA and CDR2 SQIVND (reference sequence). This CDR3 contains 12 residues. Trimming took 11 bases from V and 9 from J, leaving 19 bases between them. CDR3 in DNA: TGTGCCGGTCTTTACAGGGTCCTGCGCTACACCTTC. This gives the protein CAGLYRVLRYTF.

This rearrangement joins TRBV5-1 to TRBJ1-3; TRBD1 aligns across 7 bases. CDR1 is SGHRS, CDR2 YFSETQ, per germline. This CDR3 contains 15 residues. Losses at the gene ends were 0 bases for V and 3 bases for J; bases not matched to a gene: 3. CDR3 sequence reads: CASSLAQGVGNTIYF. The CDR3 DNA is TGCGCCAGCAGCTTGGCGCAGGGGGTTGGAAACACCATATATTTT.

This chain uses TRBV6-5 with TRBJ2-7; 10 bases align to TRBD2. Germline CDR1 is MNHEY and CDR2 is SVGAGI. The CDR3 is 15 amino acids. With 7 bases clipped from V and 4 bases from J, the junction kept 10 bases outside the gene matches. CDR3 sequence reads: CASTEREGQVYEQYF. DNA for the CDR3: TGTGCCAGCACGGAGCGGGAGGGGCAGGTATACGAGCAGTACTTC.

The genes are TRBV5-1 and TRBJ1-4; the match to TRBD1 covers 8 bases. This CDR3 region has 14 residues. CDR1 and CDR2 from the germline V gene are SGHRS and YFSETQ. V was clipped by 4 bases and J by 8 bases; unmatched bases: 7. The CDR3 spells CASSPSGGKEKLFF. CDR3 nucleotide sequence: TGCGCCAGCAGCCCTTCAGGGGGCAAGGAAAAACTGTTTTTT.

The rearrangement uses TRBV27 and TRBJ2-2; tentatively, D is TRBD1 or TRBD2 (6 bases each). The CDR3 consists of 15 residues. Trimming took 4 bases from V and 2 from J, leaving 11 bases between them. The germline V gene has CDR1 MNHEY and CDR2 SMNVEV (reference sequence). The CDR3 DNA sequence: TGTGCCAGCAGTTGGGGGCGGGGAAACACCGGGGAGCTGTTTTTT. Residues: CASSWGRGNTGELFF.

The V call is TRBV5-1, the J call TRBJ2-2; D is unclear. From germline, CDR1 is SGHRS and CDR2 YFSETQ. The CDR3 loop spans 17 amino acids. The ends were cut back, 4 bases at V and 0 bases at J, with 16 bases in the middle. The CDR3 nucleotides read TGCGCCAGCAGCAGCTGGACCCCCGGAACGAACACCGGGGAGCTGTTTTTT. Amino acid sequence: CASSSWTPGTNTGELFF.

The J gene is TRBJ2-7, the V gene TRBV28, with a weak D call TRBD2 (6 bases). V dropped 4 bases and J dropped 3 bases, with 16 bases sitting between them. The CDR3 consists of 15 residues. Germline loops: CDR1 MDHEN, CDR2 SYDVKM. The CDR3 here is CASSSPGTAIYEQYF. CDR3 DNA: TGTGCCAGCAGTTCACCCGGGACTGCTATCTACGAGCAGTACTTC.

The CDR3 loop reads CASSPGGTATYEQYF. The DNA for the CDR3 is TGTGCCAGCAGTCCCGGGGGGACGGCAACCTACGAGCAGTACTTC. The chain joins TRBV5-6 to TRBJ2-7; TRBD2 matches at 7 bases. The CDR3 covers 15 residues. J gave up 2 bases and V 5 bases, and 10 bases lay outside the gene matches. Looked up from germline, CDR1 is SGHDT and CDR2 is YYEEEE.

This clone was seen a handful of times. V is TRBV10-3 and J is TRBJ1-4; TRBD1 matches 7 bases. There are 12 residues in the CDR3. Germline values: CDR1 ENHRY, CDR2 SYGVKD. The V gene end was trimmed by 3 bases and the J gene end by 15 bases; junction bases not matched to a gene: 7. This chain's CDR3 is CAISERTGSMFF. DNA for the CDR3: TGTGCCATCAGTGAACGGACAGGATCCATGTTTTTT.

V gene TRBV5-1 combines with J gene TRBJ2-5; 7 nucleotides match TRBD1. There are 14 residues in the CDR3. In germline, CDR1 is SGHRS, CDR2 YFSETQ. J lost 5 bases, V lost 2 bases, and 6 bases had no gene match. The CDR3 protein is CASSFRQGRETQYF. In DNA, the CDR3 is TGCGCCAGCAGCTTTCGACAGGGCCGGGAGACCCAGTACTTC.

The chain joins TRBV2 to TRBJ2-5; D is perhaps TRBD1 (5 bases). Trimming took off 4 bases at V and 4 bases at J, with 13 bases between the two ends. CDR1 is SNHLY, CDR2 FYNNEI, per germline. The CDR3 loop spans 14 amino acids. The CDR3 DNA reads TGTGCCAGCAGTGTTACAGGAGTAGGAGAGACCCAGTACTTC. This codes for CASSVTGVGETQYF.

The rearrangement joins TRBV29-1 to TRBJ2-3; D gene ambiguous. CDR3 length: 13 residues. Looked up from germline, CDR1 is SQVTM and CDR2 is ANQGSEA. Trimming stripped 4 bases from V and 0 bases from J, with 8 bases between. CDR3 coding DNA: TGCAGCGTTGTCGAGCCGAGCACAGATACGCAGTATTTT. Its protein is CSVVEPSTDTQYF.

The chain has TRBV9 and TRBJ2-1, with TRBD2 matching 9 bases. With 6 bases clipped from V and 3 bases from J, the junction kept 10 bases outside the gene matches. CDR1 and CDR2 from the germline V gene are SGDLS and YYNGEE. The CDR3 is made up of 16 amino acids. The CDR3, as DNA: TGTGCCAGCACCCGACAGGGACTAGCTTTCTACAATGAGCAGTTCTTC. Protein product: CASTRQGLAFYNEQFF. Based on the CDR3 plus reference TRBV9 and TRBJ2-1, the full variable domain is DSGVTQTPKHLITATGQRVTLRCSPRSGDLSVYWYQQSLDQGLQFLIQYYNGEERAKGNILERFSAQQFPDLHSELNLSSLELGDSALYFCASTRQGLAFYNEQFFGPGTRLTVL.

The rearrangement uses TRBV30 and TRBJ2-7, with D possibly matching TRBD1 (5 bases). The CDR3 spans 14 residues. Trimming left V 0 bases short and J 0 bases short, with 9 bases between. Germline CDR1 GTSNPN, CDR2 SVGIG (reference sequence). CDR3 nucleotides: TGTGCCTGGAGTGTAGGACATAGCTCCTACGAGCAGTACTTC. It is translated as CAWSVGHSSYEQYF.

This chain joins TRBV30 and TRBJ2-3, with a tentative D call TRBD2 (5 bases). Trimming shortened V by 1 base and J by 4 bases, and 15 bases separated the two germline ends. The CDR3 runs to 15 residues. Germline V CDR1 and CDR2: GTSNPN, SVGIG (reference sequence). The CDR3 loop is CAWSGSGSLADTQYF. Written as DNA, the CDR3 is TGTGCCTGGAGTGGTTCTGGGTCACTAGCAGATACGCAGTATTTT.